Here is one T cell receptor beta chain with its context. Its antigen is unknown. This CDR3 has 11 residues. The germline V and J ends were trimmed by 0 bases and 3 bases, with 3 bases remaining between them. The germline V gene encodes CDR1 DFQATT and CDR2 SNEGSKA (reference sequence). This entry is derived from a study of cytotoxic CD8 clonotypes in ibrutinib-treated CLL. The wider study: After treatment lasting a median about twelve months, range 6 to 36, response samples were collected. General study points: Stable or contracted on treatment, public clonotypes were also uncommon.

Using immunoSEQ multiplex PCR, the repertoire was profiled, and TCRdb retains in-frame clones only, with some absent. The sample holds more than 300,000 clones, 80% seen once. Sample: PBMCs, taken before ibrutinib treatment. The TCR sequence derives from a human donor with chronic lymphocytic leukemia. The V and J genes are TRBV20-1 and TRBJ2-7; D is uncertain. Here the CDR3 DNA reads TGCAGTGCTAGAGAACACTACGAGCAGTACTTC. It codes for CSAREHYEQYF.